The T cell receptor beta chain under discussion was sequenced for a study of beta chain features in type 1 diabetes. Study-wide points: PCR could preferentially amplify shorter templates, alike in patients and controls. Lower insertion and higher deletion counts appeared at VDJ junctions in type 1 diabetes patients. Within the patient group, naive, central memory and Treg TCRB repertoires appeared more similar to each other than within healthy donors.

As every portion of the isolated RNA was reverse transcribed, the sequencing read expressed TCRB transcripts. Produced via immunoSEQ multiplex PCR; TCRdb's table is partial and in-frame only. The sample yields some 330,000 clones, about 10% seen once. The CDR3 runs to 14 residues. From germline, CDR1 is SGHRS and CDR2 YFSETQ. Trimming left V 0 bases short and J 6 bases short, with 10 bases between. This clone has just a few counts. Its specificity is not known. The sequenced sample consisted of naive CD4+ T cells from blood. The clonotype was recovered from a woman under 40 in good health. The chain joins TRBV5-1 to TRBJ2-1; D might be TRBD1 (6 bases). The DNA for the CDR3 is TGCGCCAGCAGCTTGGAGCAGGGGATCAATGAGCAGTTCTTC. Its translation is CASSLEQGINEQFF. Complete variable domain (other parts from reference TRBV5-1 and TRBJ2-1): KAGVTQTPRYLIKTRGQQVTLSCSPISGHRSVSWYQQTPGQGLQFLFEYFSETQRNKGNFPGRFSGRQFSNSRSEMNVSTLELGDSALYLCASSLEQGINEQFFGPGTRLTVL.